The source of this TCR beta chain is a study of immune cell composition in non-small cell lung cancer. Overall study: Lung adenocarcinoma or squamous carcinoma made up most tumours.

For this clone: Its antigen remains unidentified.

Normal lung sampling was at least 3 cm from the tumour, as distant as possible. Frozen unsorted single-cell suspensions supplied the genomic DNA. TCRdb keeps only in-frame clones here, not all; method: immunoSEQ multiplex PCR. Among some 6,200 clones, around nine tenths were seen once, and the ten largest hold 6.4%. The V and J ends lost 5 bases and 0 bases, in that order; junction bases with no gene match: 10. This CDR3 is built from 18 residues. Germline loops: CDR1 LNHDA, CDR2 SQIVND (reference sequence). Regarding the study as a whole: No significant correlation existed between pack-years smoked and tumour clonality. Squamous carcinomas (about 75%) more often had tumour-associated clones >0.5% than adenocarcinomas (33%).

Sample: non-adjacent lung tissue. V is TRBV19 and J is TRBJ1-2, with 12 bases matching TRBD1. The receptor comes from a human donor with non-small cell lung cancer. CDR3 residues: CASSGPPGQGASNYGYTF. Here the CDR3 DNA reads TGTGCCAGTAGTGGCCCCCCGGGACAGGGGGCATCTAACTATGGCTACACCTTC.